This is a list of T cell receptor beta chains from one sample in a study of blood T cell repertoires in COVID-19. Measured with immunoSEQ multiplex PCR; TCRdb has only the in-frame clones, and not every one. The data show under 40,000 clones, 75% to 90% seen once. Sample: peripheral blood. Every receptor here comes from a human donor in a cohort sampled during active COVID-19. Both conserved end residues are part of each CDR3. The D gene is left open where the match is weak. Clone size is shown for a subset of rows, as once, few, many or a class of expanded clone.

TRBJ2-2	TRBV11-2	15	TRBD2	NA	TGTGCCAGCAGCTCGCGGGGGGAGAACACCGGGGAGCTGTTTTTT	CASSSRGENTGELFF
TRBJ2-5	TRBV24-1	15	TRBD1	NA	TGTGCCACCAGTGCTGGGACAGGGGCAGAAGAGACCCAGTACTTC	CATSAGTGAEETQYF
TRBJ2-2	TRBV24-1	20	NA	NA	TGTGCCACCAGTGATTTGCCAGGTCGGGGTAGTAAGGGGGACACCGGGGAGCTGTTTTTT	CATSDLPGRGSKGDTGELFF
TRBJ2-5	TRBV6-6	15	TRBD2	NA	TGTGCCAGCAGTTACCAAGCGGGGGCACAAGAGACCCAGTACTTC	CASSYQAGAQETQYF
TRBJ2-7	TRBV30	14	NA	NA	TGTGCCTGGAAACGTCAGGGAGGCTCCTACGAGCAGTACTTC	CAWKRQGGSYEQYF
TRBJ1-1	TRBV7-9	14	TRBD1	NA	TGTGCCAGCAGCTTAGAGGGCCAGGGGGCTGGAGCTTTCTTT	CASSLEGQGAGAFF
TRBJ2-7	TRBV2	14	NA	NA	TGTGCCAGCAGTGGGTGGGGCGGTTCCTACGAGCAGTACTTC	CASSGWGGSYEQYF
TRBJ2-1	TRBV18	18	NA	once	TGTGCCAGCTCACCCCAGATGTTCCGGGACTCCTCCTACAATGAGCAGTTCTTC	CASSPQMFRDSSYNEQFF
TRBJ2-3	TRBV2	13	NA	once	TGTGCCAGCTCGGGAACTAGCACAGATACGCAGTATTTT	CASSGTSTDTQYF
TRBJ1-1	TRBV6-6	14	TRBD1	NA	TGTGCCAGCACCGCCGACAGGGTAAGAACTGAAGCTTTCTTT	CASTADRVRTEAFF
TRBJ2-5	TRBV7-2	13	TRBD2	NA	TGTGCCAGCACACTAGCGGGGCAAGAGACCCAGTACTTC	CASTLAGQETQYF
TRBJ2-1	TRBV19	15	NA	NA	TGTGCCAGTAGTATAGGGGCAGGGGTCAACAATGAGCAGTTCTTC	CASSIGAGVNNEQFF
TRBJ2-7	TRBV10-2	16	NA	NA	TGCGCCAGCAGTGAGAGGGGCGGGACCTACTCCTACGAGCAGTACTTC	CASSERGGTYSYEQYF
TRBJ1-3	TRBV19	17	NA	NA	TGTGCCAGTACCCCAGGTCGGGGGGATTGGCGCGGAAACACCATATATTTT	CASTPGRGDWRGNTIYF